The sequence of this T cell receptor beta chain was determined in a study of cytomegalovirus exposure and HLA in healthy donors. Study outcomes and limitations: TCR beta V- and J-gene trimming, according to a later analysis, was linked to a missense DCLRE1C variant. TCR beta chains associated with HLA were, in a later analysis, more clonally expanded than equally common others. It was confirmed in vitro that three of the CMV-associated chains were specific for CMV antigens. Later on, an analysis showed TCR association rates differing by HLA locus, with DRB1 the most and HLA-C the fewest.

A remark on this clone: Antigen: not known.

The primer mix had 60 Vbeta and 13 Jbeta primers. TCRdb's table, derived via immunoSEQ multiplex PCR, lists solely in-frame clones and lacks some. The sample includes tens of thousands of clones. The sequencing sample was made of PBMCs. The clonotype originates from a man in his fifties in good health and CMV-seropositive.

CDR3 in amino acids: CASIGQGRGEQYF. Written as DNA, the CDR3 is TGCGCCAGCATAGGCCAGGGCAGGGGCGAGCAGTACTTC. V is TRBV10-1 and J is TRBJ2-7; a weak D match, TRBD1 (6 bases). V dropped 7 bases and J dropped 6 bases, with 16 bases sitting between them. Per germline, CDR1 WNHNN and CDR2 SYGVQD (reference sequence). This CDR3 spans 13 amino acids.